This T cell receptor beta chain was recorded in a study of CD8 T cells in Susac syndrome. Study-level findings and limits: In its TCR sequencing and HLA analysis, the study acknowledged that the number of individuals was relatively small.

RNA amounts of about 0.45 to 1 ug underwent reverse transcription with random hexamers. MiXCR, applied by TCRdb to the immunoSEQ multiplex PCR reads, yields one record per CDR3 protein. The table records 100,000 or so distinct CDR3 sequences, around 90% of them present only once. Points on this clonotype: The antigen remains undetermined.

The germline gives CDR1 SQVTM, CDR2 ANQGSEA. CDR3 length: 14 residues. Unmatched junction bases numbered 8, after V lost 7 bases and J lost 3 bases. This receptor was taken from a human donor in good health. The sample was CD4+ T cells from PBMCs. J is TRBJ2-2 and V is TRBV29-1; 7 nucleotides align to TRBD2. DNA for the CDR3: TGCAGCGCGCCGGGACTATCCGACACCGGGGAGCTGTTTTTT. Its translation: CSAPGLSDTGELFF.